This T cell receptor beta chain is from a study of T cell repertoires in cytomegalovirus infection (dated 2019 in TCRdb). Describing the broader study: Donor HLA type was relevant to the analysis, as public TCR beta signatures indicated carriage of CMV infection together with the matching HLA type.

What the study reported, not specific to this receptor: In both this cohort and an independent cohort of approximately 350 donors, the cumulative frequency of public TCR beta family members distinguished carriers of CMV infection plus the relevant HLA type. The ex vivo response was dominated by HLA-C-restricted CMV-specific TCR beta clonotypes, and the single most frequent clonotype in two of eight donors was supplied by these HLA-C-restricted clonotypes.

This clonotype has at least ten counts. No cognate antigen has been identified for it. Base qualities are missing; no much larger clone stands one base away. Instrument used: Illumina HiSeq 1500. The public reads were quality trimmed at Q25 with fastp and then assembled into clones with MiXCR by TCRdb, keeping productive beta chains. When rows share a CDR3 protein, they turn into one entry using the most common DNA and genes. The sample data list roughly 500,000 distinct CDR3 sequences, and 15% to 20% of these were observed just once. The biggest ten clones account for about 24% of the sample. The junction carries 14 bases between V and J, which are trimmed by 2 bases and 0 bases respectively. The germline V gene provides CDR1 SGHTA and CDR2 FQGNSA. The CDR3 has 17 amino acids, counting the end cysteine and phenylalanine. Solely the CDR3 DNA is kept, with 51 bases framed from the first base.

The sample taken for sequencing was CD8+ T cells from PBMCs. This chain joins TRBV7-2 to TRBJ1-5; too little of a D gene remains to name it. The TCR sequence derives from a human donor in good health (CMV status not recorded). Some clones in this sample may be carry-over from other donors' samples. The CDR3 here reads CASSLTGLRYSNQPQHF. The DNA sequence is given as TGTGCCAGCAGCTTAACCGGGCTCCGCTATAGCAATCAGCCCCAGCATTTT.